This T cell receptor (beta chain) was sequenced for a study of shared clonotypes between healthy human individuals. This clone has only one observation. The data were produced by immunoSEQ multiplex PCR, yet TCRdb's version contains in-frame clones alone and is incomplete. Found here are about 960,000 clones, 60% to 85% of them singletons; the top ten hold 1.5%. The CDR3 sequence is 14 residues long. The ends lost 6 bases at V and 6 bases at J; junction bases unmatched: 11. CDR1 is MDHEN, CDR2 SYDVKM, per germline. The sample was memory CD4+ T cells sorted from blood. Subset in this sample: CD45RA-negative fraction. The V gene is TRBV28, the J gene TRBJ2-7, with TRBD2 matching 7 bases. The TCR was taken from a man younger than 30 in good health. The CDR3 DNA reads TGTGCCAGCAGACGCGCGGGGGAGGCCCGCGAGCAGTACTTC. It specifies CASRRAGEAREQYF.